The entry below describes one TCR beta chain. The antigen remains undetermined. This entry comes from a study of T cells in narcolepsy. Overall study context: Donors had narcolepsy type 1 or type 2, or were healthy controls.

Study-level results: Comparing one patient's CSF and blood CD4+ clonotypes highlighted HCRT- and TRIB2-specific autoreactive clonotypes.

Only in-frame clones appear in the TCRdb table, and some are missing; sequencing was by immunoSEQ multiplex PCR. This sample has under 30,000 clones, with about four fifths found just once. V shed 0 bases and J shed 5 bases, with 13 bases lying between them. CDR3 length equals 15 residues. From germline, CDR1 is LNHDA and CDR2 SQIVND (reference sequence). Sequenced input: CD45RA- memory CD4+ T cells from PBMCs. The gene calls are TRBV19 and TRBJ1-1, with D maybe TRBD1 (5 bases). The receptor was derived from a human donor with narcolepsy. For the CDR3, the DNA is TGTGCCAGTAGTATAGATCTGAGGGGATGGACTGAAGCTTTCTTT. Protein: CASSIDLRGWTEAFF.